Listed here are 12 T cell receptor beta chains from one sample, sequenced in a study of T cells in Graves' hyperthyroidism and ophthalmopathy. The TCR beta CDR3 regions underwent amplification using RNA transcripts as the source. The HTBI primer set served for first-round RT-PCR of the TCR CDR3. Each CDR3 protein gets one entry after TCRdb re-called the multiplex PCR reads with MiXCR. The table records around 300,000 distinct CDR3 sequences, roughly 15% of them present only once. The sequencing sample was made of blood. These receptors all stem from a woman aged 25-40 years with Graves' hyperthyroidism that later progressed to Graves' ophthalmopathy.

A few counts support this clonotype. V gene TRBV29-1 combines with J gene TRBJ1-1, with unresolved D. V lost 6 bases to trimming and J lost 0 bases, with 5 bases between them. The CDR3 totals 11 residues. CDR1 and CDR2 from the germline V gene are SQVTM and ANQGSEA. CDR3 loop: CSVDMNTEAFF. DNA for the CDR3: TGCAGCGTCGACATGAACACTGAAGCTTTCTTT.

This clonotype appeared many times. The genes are TRBV6-2 or TRBV6-3 and TRBJ2-7, with D hard to call. The CDR3 extends over 14 amino acids. The germline gives CDR1 MNHEY, CDR2 SVGEGT. V was trimmed by 5 bases and J by 2 bases, leaving 13 bases between them. CDR3 region: CASSLGGSTYEQYF. DNA for the CDR3: TGTGCCAGCAGTCTCGGCGGCTCCACCTACGAGCAGTACTTC.

The rearrangement uses TRBV4-1 and TRBJ2-7; tentatively, D is TRBD2 (5 bases). With 1 base removed from V and 1 base from J, the gap between germline ends came to 14 bases. The CDR3 runs to 16 residues. Germline-derived CDR1 and CDR2 are MGHRA and YSYEKL. The CDR3 coding sequence is TGCGCCAGCAGCCAAGGGGTCCAGCGGAGTTCCTACGAGCAGTACTTC. Translating it yields CASSQGVQRSSYEQYF.

The table lists this clonotype with many counts. The rearrangement joins TRBV12-3 or TRBV12-4 to TRBJ1-1; possibly TRBD1 for D (5 bases). Trimming stripped 5 bases from V and 0 bases from J, with 10 bases between. The CDR3 runs 14 residues. In DNA, the CDR3 is TGTGCCAGCAGTCGACAGTCCATGAACACTGAAGCTTTCTTT. It is translated as CASSRQSMNTEAFF.

This clonotype has ten or more counts. The chain uses TRBV12-3 or TRBV12-4 and TRBJ1-2; D might be TRBD1 (5 bases). V lost 6 bases, J lost 8 bases, and 13 bases lay in between. This CDR3 is 12 amino acids long. The CDR3 loop reads CASSDQGYGYTF. The CDR3 bases are TGTGCCAGCAGCGACCAGGGTTACGGCTACACCTTC.

This clonotype occurred many times. V is TRBV6-2 or TRBV6-3 and J is TRBJ1-5; D not certain. Trimming took 2 bases from V and 3 from J, leaving 20 bases between them. Germline lookup yields CDR1 MNHEY and CDR2 SVGEGT. CDR3 length: 18 residues. CDR3 region: CASSYQRPRGYSNQPQHF. The CDR3 coding sequence is TGTGCCAGCAGTTACCAGAGGCCTCGGGGATATTCCAATCAGCCCCAGCATTTT.

This clonotype came up many times. This chain joins TRBV12-3 or TRBV12-4 and TRBJ1-5; D uncertain. CDR3 length equals 13 residues. V was shortened by 5 bases and J by 3 bases, with 8 bases between the two germline ends. CDR3 bases: TGTGCCAGCAGTGGTCAGTCCAATCAGCCCCAGCATTTT. It codes for CASSGQSNQPQHF.

This clonotype came up many times. The J gene is TRBJ1-2, the V gene TRBV13; D is unclear. The CDR3 has 15 residues. Germline V gives CDR1 PRHDT, CDR2 FYEKMQ (reference sequence). Trimming pared 5 bases from V and 8 bases from J, leaving 21 bases between. This chain's CDR3 is CASSPTWEGSGGYTF. The CDR3 nucleotides are TGTGCCAGCAGCCCTACCTGGGAGGGATCAGGCGGCTACACCTTC.

The V call is TRBV20-1, the J call TRBJ1-1, with D unclear. Trimming took off 0 bases at V and 1 base at J, with 6 bases between the two ends. Germline V gene sequence: CDR1 DFQATT, CDR2 SNEGSKA (reference sequence). The CDR3 extends over 13 amino acids. CDR3 nucleotides: TGCAGTGCTAGAGATGGTCAGAACACTGAAGCTTTCTTT. It translates to CSARDGQNTEAFF.

This clonotype occurred many times. The rearrangement links TRBV28 to TRBJ1-1, with D uncertain. Deletions cut 1 base from V and 8 bases from J, with 8 bases between. Germline assignment: CDR1 MDHEN and CDR2 SYDVKM. The CDR3 loop spans 12 amino acids. The CDR3 spells CASSLLEAEAFF. The CDR3 DNA reads TGTGCCAGCAGTTTATTGGAAGCCGAAGCTTTCTTT.

This clonotype was counted between two and nine times. The rearrangement joins TRBV19 to TRBJ1-1; D is possibly TRBD1 (5 bases). Per germline, CDR1 LNHDA and CDR2 SQIVND (reference sequence). Trimming shortened V by 1 base and J by 8 bases, and 11 bases separated the two germline ends. The CDR3 consists of 13 residues. The CDR3 region is CASSIGTTAEAFF. The DNA for the CDR3 is TGTGCCAGTAGTATAGGCACGACAGCCGAAGCTTTCTTT.

The rearrangement links TRBV19 to TRBJ2-3, with a tentative D call TRBD2 (6 bases). This CDR3 spans 13 amino acids. The V and J ends lost 11 bases and 2 bases respectively, with 14 bases between them. From germline, CDR1 is LNHDA and CDR2 SQIVND (reference sequence). The CDR3, as DNA: TGTGCCTCGGGGGACCTTATCACAGATACGCAGTATTTT. Encoded protein: CASGDLITDTQYF.